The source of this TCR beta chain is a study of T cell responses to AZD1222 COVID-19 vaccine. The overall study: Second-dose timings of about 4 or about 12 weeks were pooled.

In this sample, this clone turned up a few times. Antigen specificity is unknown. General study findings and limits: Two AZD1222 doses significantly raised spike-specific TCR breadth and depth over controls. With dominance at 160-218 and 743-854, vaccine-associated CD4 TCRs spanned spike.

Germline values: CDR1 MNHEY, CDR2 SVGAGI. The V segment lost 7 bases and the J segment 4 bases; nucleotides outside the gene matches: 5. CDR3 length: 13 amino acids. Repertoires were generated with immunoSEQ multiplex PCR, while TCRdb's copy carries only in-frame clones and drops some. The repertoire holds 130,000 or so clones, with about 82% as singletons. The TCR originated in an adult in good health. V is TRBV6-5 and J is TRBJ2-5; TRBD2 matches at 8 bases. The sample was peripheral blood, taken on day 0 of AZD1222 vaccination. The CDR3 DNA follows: TGTGCCAGCACGAGGCTAGCGGGAGAGACCCAGTACTTC. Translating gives CASTRLAGETQYF.